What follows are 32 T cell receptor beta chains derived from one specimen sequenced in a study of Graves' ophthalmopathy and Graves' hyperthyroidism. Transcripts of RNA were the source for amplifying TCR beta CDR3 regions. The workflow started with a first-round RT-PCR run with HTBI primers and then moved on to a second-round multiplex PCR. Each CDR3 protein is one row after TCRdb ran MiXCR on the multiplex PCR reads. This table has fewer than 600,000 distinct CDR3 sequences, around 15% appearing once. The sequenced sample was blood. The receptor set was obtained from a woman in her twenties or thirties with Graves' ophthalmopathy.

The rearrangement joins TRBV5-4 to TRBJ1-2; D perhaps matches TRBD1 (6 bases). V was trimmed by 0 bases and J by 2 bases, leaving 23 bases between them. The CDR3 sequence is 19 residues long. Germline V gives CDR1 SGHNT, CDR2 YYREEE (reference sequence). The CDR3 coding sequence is TGTGCCAGCAGCTTGGTTGTACGGGGGGCCGCTACTAGAAACTATGGCTACACCTTC. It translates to CASSLVVRGAATRNYGYTF.

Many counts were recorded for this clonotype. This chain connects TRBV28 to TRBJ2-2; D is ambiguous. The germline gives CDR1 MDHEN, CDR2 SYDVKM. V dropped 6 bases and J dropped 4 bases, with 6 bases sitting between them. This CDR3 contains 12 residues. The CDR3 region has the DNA TGTGCCAGCAGCGACTTCACCGGGGAGCTGTTTTTT. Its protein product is CASSDFTGELFF.

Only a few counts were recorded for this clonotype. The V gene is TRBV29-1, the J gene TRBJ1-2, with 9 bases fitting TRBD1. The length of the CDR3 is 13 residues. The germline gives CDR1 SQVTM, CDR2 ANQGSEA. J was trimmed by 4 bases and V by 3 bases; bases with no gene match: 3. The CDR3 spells CSVDKQGAYGYTF. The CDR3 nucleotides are TGCAGCGTTGATAAACAGGGGGCCTATGGCTACACCTTC.

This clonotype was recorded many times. CDR3 sequence reads: CASRRTEYSNQPQHF. As DNA, the CDR3 is TGTGCCAGCAGACGGACAGAGTATAGCAATCAGCCCCAGCATTTT. The chain links TRBV12-3 or TRBV12-4 to TRBJ1-5; tentative D call: TRBD1 (6 bases). The length of the CDR3 is 15 residues. V shed 6 bases and J shed 0 bases, with 12 bases lying between them.

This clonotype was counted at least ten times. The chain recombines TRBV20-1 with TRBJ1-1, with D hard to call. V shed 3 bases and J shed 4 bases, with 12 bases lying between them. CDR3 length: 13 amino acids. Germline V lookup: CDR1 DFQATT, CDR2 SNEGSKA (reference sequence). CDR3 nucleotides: TGCAGTGCTAGGGTGGCAGCCGCCACTGAAGCTTTCTTT. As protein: CSARVAAATEAFF.

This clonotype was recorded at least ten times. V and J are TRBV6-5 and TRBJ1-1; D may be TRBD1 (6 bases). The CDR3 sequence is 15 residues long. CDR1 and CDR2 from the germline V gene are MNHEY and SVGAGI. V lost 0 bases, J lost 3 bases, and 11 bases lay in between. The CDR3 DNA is TGTGCCAGCAGTTACTCGGGGCAGGGGTACACTGAAGCTTTCTTT. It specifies CASSYSGQGYTEAFF.

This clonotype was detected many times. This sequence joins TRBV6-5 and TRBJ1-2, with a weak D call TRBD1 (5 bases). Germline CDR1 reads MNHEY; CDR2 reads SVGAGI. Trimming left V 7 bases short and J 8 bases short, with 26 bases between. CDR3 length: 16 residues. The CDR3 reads CASNPVAGKGRGGYTF. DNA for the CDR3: TGTGCCAGCAATCCCGTGGCCGGCAAGGGGCGGGGAGGCTACACCTTC.

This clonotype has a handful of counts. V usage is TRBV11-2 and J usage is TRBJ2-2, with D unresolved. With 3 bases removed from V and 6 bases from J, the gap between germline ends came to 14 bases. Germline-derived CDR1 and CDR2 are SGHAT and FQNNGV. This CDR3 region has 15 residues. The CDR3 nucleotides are TGTGCCAGCAGCTTGGTTGGGCGGTTGCCCGGGGAGCTGTTTTTT. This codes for CASSLVGRLPGELFF.

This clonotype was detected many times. The CDR3: CASSPPGASGNTIYF. CDR3 DNA sequence: TGTGCCAGCAGCCCCCCGGGGGCTTCTGGAAACACCATATATTTT. The gene calls are TRBV7-2 and TRBJ1-3; TRBD1 might be the D (6 bases). Germline CDR1 reads SGHTA; CDR2 reads FQGNSA. With 5 bases removed from V and 1 base from J, the gap between germline ends came to 12 bases. The CDR3 loop spans 15 amino acids. Full variable domain (remainder filled in from reference TRBV7-2 and TRBJ1-3): GAGVSQSPSNKVTEKGKDVELRCDPISGHTALYWYRQSLGQGLEFLIYFQGNSAPDKSGLPSDRFSAERTGGSVSTLTIQRTQQEDSAVYLCASSPPGASGNTIYFGEGSWLTVV.

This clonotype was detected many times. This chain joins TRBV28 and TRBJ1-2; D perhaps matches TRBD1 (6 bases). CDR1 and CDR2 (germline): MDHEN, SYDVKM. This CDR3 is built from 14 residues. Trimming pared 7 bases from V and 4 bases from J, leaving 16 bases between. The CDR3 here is CASNNRDTSYGYTF. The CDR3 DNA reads TGTGCCAGCAACAACCGGGACACCAGCTATGGCTACACCTTC.

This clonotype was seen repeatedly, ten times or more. The CDR3 nucleotides read TGCAGTGCCAACACTGAAGCTTTCTTT. The encoded protein is CSANTEAFF. The gene calls are TRBV20-1 and TRBJ1-1, with D unresolved. The ends were cut back, 6 bases at V and 2 bases at J, with 1 base in the middle. Germline V gene lookup returns CDR1 DFQATT and CDR2 SNEGSKA (reference sequence). The CDR3 is 9 amino acids.

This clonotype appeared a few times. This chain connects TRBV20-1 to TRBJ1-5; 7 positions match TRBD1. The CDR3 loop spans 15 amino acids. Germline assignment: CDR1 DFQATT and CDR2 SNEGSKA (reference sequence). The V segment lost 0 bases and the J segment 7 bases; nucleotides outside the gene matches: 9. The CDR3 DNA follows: TGCAGTGCTAGAGATTCAGGGGGTCAGGGGCAGCCCCAGCATTTT. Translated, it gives CSARDSGGQGQPQHF.

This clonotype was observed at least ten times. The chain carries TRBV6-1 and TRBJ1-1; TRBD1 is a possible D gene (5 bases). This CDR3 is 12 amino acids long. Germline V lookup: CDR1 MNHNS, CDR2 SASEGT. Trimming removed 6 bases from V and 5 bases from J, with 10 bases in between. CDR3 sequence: CASRRSGTEAFF. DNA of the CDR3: TGTGCCAGCAGACGCTCAGGGACTGAAGCTTTCTTT.

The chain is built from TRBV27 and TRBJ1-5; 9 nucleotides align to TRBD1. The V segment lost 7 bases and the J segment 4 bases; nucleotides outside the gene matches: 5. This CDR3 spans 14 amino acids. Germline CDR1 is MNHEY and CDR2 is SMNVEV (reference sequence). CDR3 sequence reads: CASNNDRGNQPQHF. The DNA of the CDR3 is TGTGCCAGCAACAACGACAGGGGGAATCAGCCCCAGCATTTT.

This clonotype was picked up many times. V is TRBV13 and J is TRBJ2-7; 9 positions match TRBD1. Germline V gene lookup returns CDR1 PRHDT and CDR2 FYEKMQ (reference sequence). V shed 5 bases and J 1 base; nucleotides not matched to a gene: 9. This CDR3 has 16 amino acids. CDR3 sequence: CASSGRAGTGSYEQYF. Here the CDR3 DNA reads TGTGCCAGCAGCGGTAGAGCCGGGACAGGGTCCTACGAGCAGTACTTC.

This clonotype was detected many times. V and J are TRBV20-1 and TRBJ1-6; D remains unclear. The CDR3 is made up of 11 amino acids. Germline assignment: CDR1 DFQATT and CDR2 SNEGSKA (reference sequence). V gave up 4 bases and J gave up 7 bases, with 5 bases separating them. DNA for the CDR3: TGCAGTGCTATTGCCAATTCACCCCTCCACTTT. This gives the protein CSAIANSPLHF.

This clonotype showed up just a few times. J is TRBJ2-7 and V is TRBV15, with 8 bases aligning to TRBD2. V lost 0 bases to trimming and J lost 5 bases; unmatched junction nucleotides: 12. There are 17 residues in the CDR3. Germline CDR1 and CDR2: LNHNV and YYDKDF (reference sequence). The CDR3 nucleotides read TGTGCCACCAGCAGAGAAACGGAACGGGAGGGCCGTAACGAGCAGTACTTC. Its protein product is CATSRETEREGRNEQYF.

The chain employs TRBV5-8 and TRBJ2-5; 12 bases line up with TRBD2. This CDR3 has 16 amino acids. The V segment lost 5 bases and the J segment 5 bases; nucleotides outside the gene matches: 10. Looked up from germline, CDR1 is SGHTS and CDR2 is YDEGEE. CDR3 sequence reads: CASRTGLAGPGETQYF. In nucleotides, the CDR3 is TGTGCCAGCAGGACAGGACTAGCGGGGCCAGGGGAGACCCAGTACTTC.

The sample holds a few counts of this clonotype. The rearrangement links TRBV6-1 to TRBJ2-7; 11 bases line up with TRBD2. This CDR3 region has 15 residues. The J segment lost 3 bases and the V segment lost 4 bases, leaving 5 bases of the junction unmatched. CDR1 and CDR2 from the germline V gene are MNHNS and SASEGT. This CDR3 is CASSGRLAGNYEQYF. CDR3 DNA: TGTGCCAGCAGTGGGAGACTAGCGGGGAACTACGAGCAGTACTTC.

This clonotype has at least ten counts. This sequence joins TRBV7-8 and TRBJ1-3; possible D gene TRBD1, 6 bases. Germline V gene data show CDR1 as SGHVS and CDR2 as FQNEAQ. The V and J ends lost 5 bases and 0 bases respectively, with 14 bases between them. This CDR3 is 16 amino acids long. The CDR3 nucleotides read TGTGCCAGCAGCCGTCGTCAGGGGAGCTCTGGAAACACCATATATTTT. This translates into CASSRRQGSSGNTIYF.

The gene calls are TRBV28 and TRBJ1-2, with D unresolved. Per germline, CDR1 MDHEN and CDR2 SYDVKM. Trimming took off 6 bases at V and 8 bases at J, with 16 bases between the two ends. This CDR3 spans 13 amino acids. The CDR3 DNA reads TGTGCCAGCAGCTATCACCCTGATGGGGGCTACACCTTC. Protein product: CASSYHPDGGYTF.

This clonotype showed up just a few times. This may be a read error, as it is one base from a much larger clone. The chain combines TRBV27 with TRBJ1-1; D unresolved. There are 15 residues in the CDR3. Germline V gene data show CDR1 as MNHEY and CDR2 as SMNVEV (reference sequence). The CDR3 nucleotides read TGTGCCAGCAGTTTATATCCGGGTGGTGACACTGAAGCTTGCTTT. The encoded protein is CASSLYPGGDTEACF.

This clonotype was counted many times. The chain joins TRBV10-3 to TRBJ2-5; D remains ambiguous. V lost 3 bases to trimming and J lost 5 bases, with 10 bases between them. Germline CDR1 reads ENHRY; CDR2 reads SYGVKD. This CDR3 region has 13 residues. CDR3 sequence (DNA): TGTGCCATCAGTGAAGGTGGAACCGAGACCCAGTACTTC. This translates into CAISEGGTETQYF.

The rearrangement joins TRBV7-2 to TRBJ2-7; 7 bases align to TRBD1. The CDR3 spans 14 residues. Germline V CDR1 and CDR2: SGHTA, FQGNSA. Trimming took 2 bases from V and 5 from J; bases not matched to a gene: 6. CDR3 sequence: CASSLLGGSDEQYV. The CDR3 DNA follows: TGTGCCAGCAGCTTATTAGGGGGCTCGGACGAGCAGTACGTC.

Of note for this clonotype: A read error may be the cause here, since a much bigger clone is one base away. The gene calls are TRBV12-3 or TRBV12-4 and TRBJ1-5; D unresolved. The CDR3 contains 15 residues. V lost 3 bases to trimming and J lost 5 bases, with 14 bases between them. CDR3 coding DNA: TGTGCCAGCAGTTTGATGTCTCGGAGGGATCAGCCCCAGCATTTT. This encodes CASSLMSRRDQPQHF.

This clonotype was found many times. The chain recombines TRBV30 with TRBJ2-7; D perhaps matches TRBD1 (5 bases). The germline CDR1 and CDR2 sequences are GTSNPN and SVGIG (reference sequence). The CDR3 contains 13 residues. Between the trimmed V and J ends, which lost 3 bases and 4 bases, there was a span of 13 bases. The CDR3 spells CAWRRFREYEQYF. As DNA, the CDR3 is TGTGCCTGGAGAAGGTTCAGGGAATACGAGCAGTACTTC.

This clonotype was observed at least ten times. The chain's CDR3 is CASRGAGDSTGELFF. The DNA of the CDR3 is TGTGCCAGCCGCGGGGCAGGGGATTCCACCGGGGAGCTGTTTTTT. The J gene is TRBJ2-2, the V gene TRBV28; D could derive from TRBD1 or TRBD2 (6 bases each). The V gene lost 8 bases and the J gene lost 4 bases, with 17 bases spanning the gap. The germline gives CDR1 MDHEN, CDR2 SYDVKM. The CDR3 totals 15 residues.

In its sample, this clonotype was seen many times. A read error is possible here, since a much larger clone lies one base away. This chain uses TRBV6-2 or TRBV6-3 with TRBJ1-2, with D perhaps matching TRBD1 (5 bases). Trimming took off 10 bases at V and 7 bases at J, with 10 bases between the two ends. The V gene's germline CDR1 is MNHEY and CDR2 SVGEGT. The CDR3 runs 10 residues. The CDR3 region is CATRRGGYTF. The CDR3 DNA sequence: TGTGCCACCAGAAGGGGTGGCTACACCTTC.

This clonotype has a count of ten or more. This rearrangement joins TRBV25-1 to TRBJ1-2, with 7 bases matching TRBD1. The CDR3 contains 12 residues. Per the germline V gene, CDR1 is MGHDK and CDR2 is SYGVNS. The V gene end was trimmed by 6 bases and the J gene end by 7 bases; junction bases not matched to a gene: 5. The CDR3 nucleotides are TGTGCCAGCAGGAGGGGGCAAGGTGGCTACACCTTC. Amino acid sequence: CASRRGQGGYTF.

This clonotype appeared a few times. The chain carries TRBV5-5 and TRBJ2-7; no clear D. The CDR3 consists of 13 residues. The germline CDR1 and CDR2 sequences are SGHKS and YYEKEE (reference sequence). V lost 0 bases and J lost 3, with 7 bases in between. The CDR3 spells CASSLDGNYEQYF. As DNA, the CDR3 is TGTGCCAGCAGCTTGGATGGGAACTACGAGCAGTACTTC.

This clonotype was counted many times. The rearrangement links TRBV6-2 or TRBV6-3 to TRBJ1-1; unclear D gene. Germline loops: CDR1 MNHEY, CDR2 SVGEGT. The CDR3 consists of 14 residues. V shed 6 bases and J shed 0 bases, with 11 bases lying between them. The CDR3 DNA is TGTGCCAGCAGACCTGGGGTGGTGAACACTGAAGCTTTCTTT. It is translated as CASRPGVVNTEAFF.

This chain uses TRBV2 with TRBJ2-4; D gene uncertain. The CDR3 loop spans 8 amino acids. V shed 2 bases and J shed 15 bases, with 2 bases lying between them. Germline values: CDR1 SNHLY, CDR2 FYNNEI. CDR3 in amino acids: CASSELYF. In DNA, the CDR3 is TGTGCCAGCAGTGAACTGTACTTC.